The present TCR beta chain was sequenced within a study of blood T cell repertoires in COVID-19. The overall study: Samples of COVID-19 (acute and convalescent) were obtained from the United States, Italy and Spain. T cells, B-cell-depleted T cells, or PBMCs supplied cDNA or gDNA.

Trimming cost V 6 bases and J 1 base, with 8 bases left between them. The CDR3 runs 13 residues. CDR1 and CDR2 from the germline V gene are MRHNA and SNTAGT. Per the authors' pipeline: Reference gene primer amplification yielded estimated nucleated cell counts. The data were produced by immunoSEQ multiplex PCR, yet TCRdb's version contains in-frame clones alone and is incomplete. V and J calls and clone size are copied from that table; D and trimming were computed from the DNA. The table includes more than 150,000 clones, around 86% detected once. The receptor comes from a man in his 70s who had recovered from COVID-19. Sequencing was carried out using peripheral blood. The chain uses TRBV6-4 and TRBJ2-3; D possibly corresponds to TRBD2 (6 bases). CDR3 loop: CASRASGTDTQYF. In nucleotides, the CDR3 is TGTGCCAGCAGGGCTAGCGGCACAGATACGCAGTATTTT.